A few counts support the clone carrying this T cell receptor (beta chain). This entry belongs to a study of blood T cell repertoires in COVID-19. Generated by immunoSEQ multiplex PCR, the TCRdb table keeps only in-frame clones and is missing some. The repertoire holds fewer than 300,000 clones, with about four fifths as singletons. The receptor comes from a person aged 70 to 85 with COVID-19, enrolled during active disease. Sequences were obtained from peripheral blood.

The CDR3 sequence is CASTLPGTNEQYF. CDR3 bases: TGTGCCAGCACCCTCCCCGGGACAAACGAGCAGTACTTC. The genes are TRBV28 and TRBJ2-7; possible D gene TRBD1, 6 bases. The CDR3 loop spans 13 amino acids. Germline CDR1 reads MDHEN; CDR2 reads SYDVKM. V dropped 7 bases and J dropped 5 bases, with 15 bases sitting between them. Complete variable domain (other parts from reference TRBV28 and TRBJ2-7): DVKVTQSSRYLVKRTGEKVFLECVQDMDHENMFWYRQDPGLGLRLIYFSYDVKMKEKGDIPEGYSVSREKKERFSLILESASTNQTSMYLCASTLPGTNEQYFGPGTRLTVT.